The clone carrying this T cell receptor (beta chain) showed up just a few times. Its specificity is unknown. TCR beta CDR3 region amplification was performed from RNA transcripts. TCR CDR3 underwent first-round RT-PCR with the HTBI primer set. TCRdb itself ran the multiplex PCR reads through MiXCR, one entry per CDR3 protein. In the table there are some 650,000 distinct CDR3 sequences, about a sixth of which are singletons. Uncontrolled infections, other autoimmune diseases, pregnancy or lactation led to exclusion of patients. The data are from a study of T cells in Graves' hyperthyroidism and ophthalmopathy. CDR1 is SGHTA and CDR2 is FQGNSA in the germline V gene. Trimming removed 4 bases from V and 5 bases from J; junction bases left unmatched: 10. The length of the CDR3 is 15 residues. Study-level results: Within blood appeared most thyroid clonotypes that had expanded above 0.001. With a median lead of approximately 6.4 months before onset, the model predicted ophthalmopathy.

The source is a woman aged 40 to 50 with Graves' ophthalmopathy. J is TRBJ1-1 and V is TRBV7-2; 7 bases match TRBD1. Sequenced material: blood. CDR3: CASSSSPGGVTEAFF. In DNA, the CDR3 is TGTGCCAGCAGCTCCAGCCCAGGGGGGGTTACTGAAGCTTTCTTT.